The T cell receptor (beta chain) under discussion was sequenced for a study of OX40 agonist ivuxolimab in advanced cancers. Study context: Enrollees could have had prior anti-PD-1, anti-PD-L1 or anti-CTLA-4 therapy, which 40% to 45% had received. Study results and caveats: Some patients without response likewise showed low normalized clonal expansion.

The method was immunoSEQ multiplex PCR; TCRdb's version includes in-frame clones alone and lacks a portion of them. The table has some 94,000 clones, 80% to 95% seen once; the top ten hold 3.4%. There are a few counts of this clone. The antigen is unknown. Patients were ineligible given autoimmune disease history or systemic immunosuppression. The germline V gene has CDR1 SGDLS and CDR2 YYNGEE. This CDR3 is built from 11 residues. Trimming stripped 4 bases from V and 7 bases from J, with 9 bases between. The V gene is TRBV9, the J gene TRBJ2-7; D may match TRBD1 or TRBD2 (5 bases each). The origin of this receptor is an adult with an advanced solid tumor such as melanoma, head and neck, liver or kidney cancer. The sample here was CD4+ or CD8+ T cells sorted from blood, taken in a trial of the OX40 agonist ivuxolimab. Here the CDR3 DNA reads TGTGCCAGCAGCCAGGGACGAGAGCAGTACTTC. It encodes CASSQGREQYF.